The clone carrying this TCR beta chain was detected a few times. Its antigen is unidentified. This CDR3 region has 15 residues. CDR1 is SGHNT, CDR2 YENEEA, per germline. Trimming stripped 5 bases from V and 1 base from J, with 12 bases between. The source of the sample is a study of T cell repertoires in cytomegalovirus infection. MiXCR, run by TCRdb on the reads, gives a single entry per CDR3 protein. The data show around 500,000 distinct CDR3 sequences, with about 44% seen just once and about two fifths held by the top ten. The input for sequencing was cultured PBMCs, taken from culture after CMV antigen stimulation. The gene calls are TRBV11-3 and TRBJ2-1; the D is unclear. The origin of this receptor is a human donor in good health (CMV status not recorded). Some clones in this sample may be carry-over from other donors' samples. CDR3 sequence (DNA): TGTGCCAGCAGCCCGTACACGACTTCCTACAATGAGCAGTTCTTC. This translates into CASSPYTTSYNEQFF. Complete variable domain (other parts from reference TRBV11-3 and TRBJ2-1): EAGVVQSPRYKIIEKKQPVAFWCNPISGHNTLYWYLQNLGQGPELLIRYENEEAVDDSQLPKDRFSAERLKGVDSTLKIQPAELGDSAVYLCASSPYTTSYNEQFFGPGTRLTVL.